There are a few counts of the clone carrying this T cell receptor (beta chain). The data stem from a study of blood T cell repertoires in COVID-19. The germline CDR1 and CDR2 sequences are SGHTA and FQGNSA. Trimming left V 5 bases short and J 0 bases short, with 8 bases between. The CDR3 loop spans 14 amino acids. The table came from immunoSEQ multiplex PCR; TCRdb's copy has only in-frame clones and leaves some out. The sample holds approximately 92,000 clones, around 83% seen once. The chain recombines TRBV7-2 with TRBJ1-5; D is unclear. The sequence was collected from a woman aged 55-69 years in a cohort sampled during active or convalescent COVID-19. Sequenced: peripheral blood. CDR3 DNA: TGTGCCAGCAGCGGTCGCGGTAGCAATCAGCCCCAGCATTTT. Translating gives CASSGRGSNQPQHF.